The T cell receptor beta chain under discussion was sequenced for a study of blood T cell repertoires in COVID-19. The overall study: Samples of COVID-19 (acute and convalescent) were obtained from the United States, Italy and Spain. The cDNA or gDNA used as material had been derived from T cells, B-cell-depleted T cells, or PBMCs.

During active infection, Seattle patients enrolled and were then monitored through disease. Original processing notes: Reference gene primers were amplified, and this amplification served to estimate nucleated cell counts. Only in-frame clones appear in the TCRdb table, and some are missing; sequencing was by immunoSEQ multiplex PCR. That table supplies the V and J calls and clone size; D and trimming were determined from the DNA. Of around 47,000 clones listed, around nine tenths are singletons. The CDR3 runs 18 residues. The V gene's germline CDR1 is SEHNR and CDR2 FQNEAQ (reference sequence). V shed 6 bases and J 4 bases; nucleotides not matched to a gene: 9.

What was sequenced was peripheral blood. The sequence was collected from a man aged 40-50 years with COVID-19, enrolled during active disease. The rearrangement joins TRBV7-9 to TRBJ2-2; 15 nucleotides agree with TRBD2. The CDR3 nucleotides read TGTGCCAGCAGAACCGGGACTAGCGGGGGGAGTACCACCGGGGAGCTGTTTTTT. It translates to CASRTGTSGGSTTGELFF. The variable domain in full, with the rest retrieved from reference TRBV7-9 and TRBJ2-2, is DTGVSQNPRHKITKRGQNVTFRCDPISEHNRLYWYRQTLGQGPEFLTYFQNEAQLEKSRLLSDRFSAERPKGSFSTLEIQRTEQGDSAMYLCASRTGTSGGSTTGELFFGEGSRLTVL.